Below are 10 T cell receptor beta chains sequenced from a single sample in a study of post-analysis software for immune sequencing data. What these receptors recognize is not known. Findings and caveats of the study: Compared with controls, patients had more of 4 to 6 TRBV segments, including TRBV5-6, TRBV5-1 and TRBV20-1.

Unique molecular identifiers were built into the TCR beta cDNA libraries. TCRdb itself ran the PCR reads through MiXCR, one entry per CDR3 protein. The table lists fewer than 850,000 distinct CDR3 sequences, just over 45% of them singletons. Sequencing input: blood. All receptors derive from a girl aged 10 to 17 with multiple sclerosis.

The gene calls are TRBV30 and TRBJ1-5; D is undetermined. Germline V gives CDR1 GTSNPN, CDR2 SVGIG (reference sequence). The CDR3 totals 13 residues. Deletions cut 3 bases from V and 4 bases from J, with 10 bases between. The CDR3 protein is CAWSKKPNQPQHF. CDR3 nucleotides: TGTGCCTGGAGCAAAAAGCCAAATCAGCCCCAGCATTTT.

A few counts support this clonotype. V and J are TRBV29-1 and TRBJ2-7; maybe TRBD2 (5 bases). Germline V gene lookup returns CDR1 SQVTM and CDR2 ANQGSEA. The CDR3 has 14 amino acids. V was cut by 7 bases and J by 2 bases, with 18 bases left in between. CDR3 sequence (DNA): TGCAGCGCTTTACCGGACTTGGGCACCTACGAGCAGTACTTC. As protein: CSALPDLGTYEQYF.

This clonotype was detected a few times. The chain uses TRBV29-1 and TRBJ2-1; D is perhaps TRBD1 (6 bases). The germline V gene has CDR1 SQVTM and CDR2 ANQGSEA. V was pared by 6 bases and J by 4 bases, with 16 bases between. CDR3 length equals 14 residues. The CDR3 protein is CSVDSGHLYNEQFF. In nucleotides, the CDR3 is TGCAGCGTAGATTCGGGACATCTTTACAATGAGCAGTTCTTC.

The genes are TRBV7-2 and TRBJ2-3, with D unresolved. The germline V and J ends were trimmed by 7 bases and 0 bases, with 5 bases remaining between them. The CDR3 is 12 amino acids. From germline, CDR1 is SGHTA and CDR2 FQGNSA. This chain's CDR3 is CASKYSTDTQYF. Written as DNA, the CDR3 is TGTGCCAGCAAGTATAGCACAGATACGCAGTATTTT.

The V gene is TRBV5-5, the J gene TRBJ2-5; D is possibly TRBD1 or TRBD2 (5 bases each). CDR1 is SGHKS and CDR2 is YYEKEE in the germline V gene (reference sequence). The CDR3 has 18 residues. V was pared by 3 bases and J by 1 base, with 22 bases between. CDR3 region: CASSSGRQGPNSQETQYF. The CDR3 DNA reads TGTGCCAGCAGCTCCGGGCGGCAGGGACCAAACTCCCAAGAGACCCAGTACTTC.

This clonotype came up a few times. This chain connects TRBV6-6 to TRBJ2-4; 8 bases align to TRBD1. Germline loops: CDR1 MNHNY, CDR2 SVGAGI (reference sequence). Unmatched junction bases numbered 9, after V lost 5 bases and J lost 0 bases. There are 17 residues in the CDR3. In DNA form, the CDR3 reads TGTGCCAGCAGTCGGACGACAGGGGATATAGCCAAAAACATTCAGTACTTC. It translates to CASSRTTGDIAKNIQYF.

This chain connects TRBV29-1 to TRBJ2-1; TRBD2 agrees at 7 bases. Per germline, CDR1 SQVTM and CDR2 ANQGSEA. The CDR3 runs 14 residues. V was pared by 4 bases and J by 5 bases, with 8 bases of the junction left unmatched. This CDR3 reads CSVGPSGYNNEQFF. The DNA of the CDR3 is TGCAGCGTTGGGCCTAGCGGATATAACAATGAGCAGTTCTTC.

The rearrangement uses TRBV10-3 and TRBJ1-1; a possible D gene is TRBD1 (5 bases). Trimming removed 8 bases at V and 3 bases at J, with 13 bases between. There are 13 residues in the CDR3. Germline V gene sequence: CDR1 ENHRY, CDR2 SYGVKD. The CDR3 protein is CAIRPGTDTEAFF. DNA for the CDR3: TGTGCCATCCGCCCAGGGACGGACACTGAAGCTTTCTTT.

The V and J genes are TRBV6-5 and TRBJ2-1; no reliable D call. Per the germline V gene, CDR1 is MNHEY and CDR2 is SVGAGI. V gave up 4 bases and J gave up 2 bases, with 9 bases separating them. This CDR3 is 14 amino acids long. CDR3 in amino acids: CASSSDGPYNEQFF. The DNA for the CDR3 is TGTGCCAGCAGTTCCGACGGACCCTACAATGAGCAGTTCTTC.

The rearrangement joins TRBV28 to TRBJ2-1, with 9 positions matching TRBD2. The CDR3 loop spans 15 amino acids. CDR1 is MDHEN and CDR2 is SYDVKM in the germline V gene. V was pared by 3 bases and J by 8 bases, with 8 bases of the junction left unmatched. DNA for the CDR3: TGTGCCAGCAGTTTTGGGGCGGGGGGGGTGGATGAGCAGTTCTTC. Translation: CASSFGAGGVDEQFF.